Reported below is one T cell receptor beta chain. Germline loops: CDR1 MNHNS, CDR2 SASEGT. The CDR3 loop spans 20 amino acids. V gave up 1 base and J gave up 3 bases, with 25 bases separating them. The data were taken from a study of blood T cell repertoires in COVID-19. Whole-study context: Sites across the United States, Italy and Spain contributed samples from acute and convalescent COVID-19. PBMCs, B-cell-depleted T cells, or T cells were the source of the cDNA or gDNA that made up the material.

Per the study methods: Amplification of reference gene primers provided the estimated nucleated cell counts. Here immunoSEQ multiplex PCR was the method, and the copy in TCRdb shows in-frame clones only, minus some. V and J calls and clone size are copied from that table; D and trimming were computed from the DNA. In the table there are a few hundred thousand clones, approximately 84% of which are singletons. This chain links TRBV6-1 with TRBJ1-5; D not resolved. The receptor was derived from a man over 45 who had recovered from COVID-19. The material sequenced was peripheral blood. The CDR3 DNA follows: TGTGCCAGCAGTGAAGGGGTGAGAACAGCTTTAGGATATTCCAATCAGCCCCAGCATTTT. It codes for CASSEGVRTALGYSNQPQHF.